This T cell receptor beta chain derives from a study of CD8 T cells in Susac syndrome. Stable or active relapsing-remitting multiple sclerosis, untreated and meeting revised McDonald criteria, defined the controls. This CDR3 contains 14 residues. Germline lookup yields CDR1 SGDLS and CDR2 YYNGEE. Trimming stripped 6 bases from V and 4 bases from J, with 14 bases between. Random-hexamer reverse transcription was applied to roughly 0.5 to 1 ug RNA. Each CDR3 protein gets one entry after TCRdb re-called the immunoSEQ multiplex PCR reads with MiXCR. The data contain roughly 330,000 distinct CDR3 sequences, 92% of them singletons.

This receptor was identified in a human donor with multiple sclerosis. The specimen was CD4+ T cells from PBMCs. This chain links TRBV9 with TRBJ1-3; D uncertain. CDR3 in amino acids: CASTRTGLGNTIYF. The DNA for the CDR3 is TGTGCCAGCACTAGGACGGGCCTAGGAAACACCATATATTTT.